The clone carrying this T cell receptor (beta chain) has a handful of counts. This sample was included in a study of Ad26.COV2.S vaccination and SARS-CoV-2 variants. Across the study: Donor got 5x10^10 or 1x10^11 viral particles of Ad26.COV2.S.

Treatment meaning: some 19 received Ad26.COV2.S at low or high dose, single or two shots; a few received placebo; per-sample allocation not given. Following the first vaccine or placebo injection, samples were taken on day 63. Here immunoSEQ multiplex PCR was the method, and the copy in TCRdb shows in-frame clones only, minus some. The sample lists 300,000 to 400,000 clones, around 90% occurring once. V lost 6 bases and J 9 bases, leaving 12 bases between the germline ends. The CDR3 contains 13 residues. The receptor was isolated from a person between 18 and 60 years old who received the Ad26.COV2.S COVID-19 vaccine or a placebo. The sample in question was peripheral blood, obtained in a trial of Ad26.COV2.S vaccine versus placebo. V gene TRBV12-3 or TRBV12-4 combines with J gene TRBJ1-6, with D possibly being TRBD1 (5 bases). Here the CDR3 reads CASRVIGTSPLHF. CDR3 sequence (DNA): TGTGCCAGCAGAGTTATCGGGACTTCACCCCTCCACTTT.